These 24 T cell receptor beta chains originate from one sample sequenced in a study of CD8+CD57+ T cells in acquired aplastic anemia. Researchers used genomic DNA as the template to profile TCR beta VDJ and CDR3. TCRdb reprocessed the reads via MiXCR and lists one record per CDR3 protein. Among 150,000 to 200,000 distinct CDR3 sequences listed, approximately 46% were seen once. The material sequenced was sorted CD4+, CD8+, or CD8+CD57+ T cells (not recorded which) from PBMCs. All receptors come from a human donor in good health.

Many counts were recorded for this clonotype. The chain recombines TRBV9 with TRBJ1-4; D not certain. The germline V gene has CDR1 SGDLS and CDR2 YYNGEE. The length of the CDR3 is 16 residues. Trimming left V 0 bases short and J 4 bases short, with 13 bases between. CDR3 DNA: TGTGCCAGCAGCGTAGGGCAGTCCGGGGTTAATGAAAAACTGTTTTTT. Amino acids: CASSVGQSGVNEKLFF.

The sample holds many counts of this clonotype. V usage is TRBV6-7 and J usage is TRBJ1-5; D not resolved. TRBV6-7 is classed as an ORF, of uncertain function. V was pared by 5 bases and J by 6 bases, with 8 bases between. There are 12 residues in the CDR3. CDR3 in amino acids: CASSRHLQPQHF. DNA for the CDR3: TGTGCCAGCAGTCGACATCTTCAGCCCCAGCATTTT.

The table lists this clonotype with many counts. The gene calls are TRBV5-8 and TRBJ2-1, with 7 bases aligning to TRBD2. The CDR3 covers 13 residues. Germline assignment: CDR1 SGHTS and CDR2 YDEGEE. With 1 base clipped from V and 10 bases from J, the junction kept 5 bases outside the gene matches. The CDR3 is CASSLTNGREQFF. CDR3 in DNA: TGTGCCAGCAGCTTGACTAACGGGAGGGAGCAGTTCTTC.

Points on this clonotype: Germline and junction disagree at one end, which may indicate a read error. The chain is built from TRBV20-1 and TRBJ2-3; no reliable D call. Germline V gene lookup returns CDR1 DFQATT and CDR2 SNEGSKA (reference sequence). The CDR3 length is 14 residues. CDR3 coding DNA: TGCAGTTGCTGTTTGGGTAGCTGCACAGATACGCAGTGTTTT. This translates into CSCCLGSCTDTQCF.

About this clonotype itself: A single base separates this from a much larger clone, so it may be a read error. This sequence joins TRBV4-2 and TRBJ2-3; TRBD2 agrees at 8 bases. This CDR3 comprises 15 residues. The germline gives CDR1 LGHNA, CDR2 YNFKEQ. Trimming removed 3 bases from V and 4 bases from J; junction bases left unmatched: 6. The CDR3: CASSQSSGIADTQYF. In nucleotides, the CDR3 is TGTGCCAGCAGCCAGAGTAGCGGGATCGCAGATACGCAGTATTTT.

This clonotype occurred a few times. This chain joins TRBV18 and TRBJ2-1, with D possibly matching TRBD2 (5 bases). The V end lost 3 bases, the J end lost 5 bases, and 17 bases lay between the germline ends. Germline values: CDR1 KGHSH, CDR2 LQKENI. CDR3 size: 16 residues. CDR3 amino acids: CASSPSDWKTHNEQFF. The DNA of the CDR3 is TGTGCCAGCTCACCCTCGGACTGGAAGACACACAATGAGCAGTTCTTC.

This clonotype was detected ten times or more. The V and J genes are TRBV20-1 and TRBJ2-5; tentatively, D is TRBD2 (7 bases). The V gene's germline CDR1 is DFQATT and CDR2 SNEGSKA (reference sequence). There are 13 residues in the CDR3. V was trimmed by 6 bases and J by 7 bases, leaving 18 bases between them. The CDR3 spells CSARRGGRLTQYF. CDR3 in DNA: TGCAGTGCGAGAAGGGGGGGACGTTTGACCCAGTACTTC.

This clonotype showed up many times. CDR3 nucleotides: TGTGCCAGCAGCACAGATAGCACAGATACGCAGTATTTT. This gives the protein CASSTDSTDTQYF. This chain connects TRBV5-6 to TRBJ2-3; D is ambiguous. Germline V CDR1 and CDR2: SGHDT, YYEEEE. V was pared by 4 bases and J by 0 bases, with 6 bases between. This CDR3 comprises 13 residues.

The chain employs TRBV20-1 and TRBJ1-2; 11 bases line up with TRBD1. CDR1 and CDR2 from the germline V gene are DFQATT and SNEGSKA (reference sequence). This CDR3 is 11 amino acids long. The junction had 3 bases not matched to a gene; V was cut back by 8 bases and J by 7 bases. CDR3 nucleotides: TGCAGTCAGGACAGGGGGCGTGGCTACACCTTC. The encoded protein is CSQDRGRGYTF.

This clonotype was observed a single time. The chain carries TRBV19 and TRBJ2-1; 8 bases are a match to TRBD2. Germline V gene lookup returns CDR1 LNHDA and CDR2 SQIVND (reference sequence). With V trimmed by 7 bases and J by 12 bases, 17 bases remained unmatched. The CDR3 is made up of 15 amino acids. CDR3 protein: CASKVTGLVSVRQFF. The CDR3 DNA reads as TGTGCCAGTAAAGTAACGGGACTAGTCTCCGTCAGGCAGTTCTTC. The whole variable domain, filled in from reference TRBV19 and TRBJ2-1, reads DGGITQSPKYLFRKEGQNVTLSCEQNLNHDAMYWYRQDPGQGLRLIYYSQIVNDFQKGDIAEGYSVSREKKESFPLTVTSAQKNPTAFYLCASKVTGLVSVRQFFGPGTRLTVL.

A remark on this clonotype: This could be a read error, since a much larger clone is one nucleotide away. The DNA for the CDR3 is TGTGCCAGCAGTTTAAAGACTGAAGCTTCCTTT. It encodes CASSLKTEASF. The rearrangement joins TRBV12-3 or TRBV12-4 to TRBJ1-1; the D is unclear. CDR3 length: 11 residues.

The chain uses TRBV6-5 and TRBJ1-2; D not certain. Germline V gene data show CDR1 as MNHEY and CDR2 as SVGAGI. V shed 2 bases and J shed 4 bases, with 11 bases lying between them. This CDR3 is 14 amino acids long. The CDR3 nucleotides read TGTGCCAGCAGTTACGAACGGACCTTCTATGGCTACACCTTC. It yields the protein CASSYERTFYGYTF.

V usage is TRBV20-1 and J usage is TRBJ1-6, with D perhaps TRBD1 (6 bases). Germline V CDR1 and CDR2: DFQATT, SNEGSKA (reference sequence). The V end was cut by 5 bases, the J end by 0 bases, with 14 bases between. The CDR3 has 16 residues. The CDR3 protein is CSAPDRRSSYNSPLHF. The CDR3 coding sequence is TGCAGTGCTCCGGACAGAAGGAGCTCCTATAATTCACCCCTCCACTTT.

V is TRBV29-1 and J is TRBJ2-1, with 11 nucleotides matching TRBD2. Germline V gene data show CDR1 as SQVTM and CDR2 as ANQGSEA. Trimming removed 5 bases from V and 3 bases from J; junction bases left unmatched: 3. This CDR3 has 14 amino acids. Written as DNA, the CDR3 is TGCAGCGTTTCCCTAGCGGGGGGCTACAATGAGCAGTTCTTC. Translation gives CSVSLAGGYNEQFF.

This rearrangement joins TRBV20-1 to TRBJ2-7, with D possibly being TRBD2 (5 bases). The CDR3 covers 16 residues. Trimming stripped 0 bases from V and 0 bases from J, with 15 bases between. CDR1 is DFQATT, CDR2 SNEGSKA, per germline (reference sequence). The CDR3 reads CSARDYDGKSSYEQYF. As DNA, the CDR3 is TGCAGTGCTAGAGATTATGACGGGAAGAGCTCCTACGAGCAGTACTTC.

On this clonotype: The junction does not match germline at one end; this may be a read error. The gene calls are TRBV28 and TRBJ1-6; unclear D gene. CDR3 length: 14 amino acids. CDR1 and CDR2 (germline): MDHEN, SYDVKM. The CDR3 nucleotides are TGTGCCAGCGGTTTATCTTTGGTGAGGTCACCCATCCACTTT. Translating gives CASGLSLVRSPIHF.

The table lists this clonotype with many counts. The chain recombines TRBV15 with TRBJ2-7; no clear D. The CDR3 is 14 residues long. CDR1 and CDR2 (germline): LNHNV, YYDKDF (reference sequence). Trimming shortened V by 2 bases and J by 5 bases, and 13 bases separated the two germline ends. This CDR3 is CATSRTGAPDEQYF. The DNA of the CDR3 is TGTGCCACCAGCAGAACGGGCGCTCCCGACGAGCAGTACTTC.

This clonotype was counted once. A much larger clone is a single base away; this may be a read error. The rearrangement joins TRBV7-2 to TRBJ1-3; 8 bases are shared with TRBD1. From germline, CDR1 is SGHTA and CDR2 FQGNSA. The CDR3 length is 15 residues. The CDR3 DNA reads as TGTGCCAGCAGCCCGGGACAGGCCTCTGGAAACACCATGTATTTT. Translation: CASSPGQASGNTMYF.

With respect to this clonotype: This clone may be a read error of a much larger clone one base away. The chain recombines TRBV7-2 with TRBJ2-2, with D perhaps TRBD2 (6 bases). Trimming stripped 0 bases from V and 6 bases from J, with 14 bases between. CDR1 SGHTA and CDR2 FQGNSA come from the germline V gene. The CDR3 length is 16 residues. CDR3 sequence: CASSLAPGRGSGELFF. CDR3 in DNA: TGTGCCAGCAGCTTAGCGCCGGGACGGGGGTCCGGGGAGCTGTTTTTT.

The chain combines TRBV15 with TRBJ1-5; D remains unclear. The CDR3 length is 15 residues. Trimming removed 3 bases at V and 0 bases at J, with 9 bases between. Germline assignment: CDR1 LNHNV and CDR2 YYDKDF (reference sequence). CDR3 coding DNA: TGTGCCACCAGCAGTAACTCCTATAGCAATCAGCCCCAGCATTTT. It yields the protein CATSSNSYSNQPQHF.

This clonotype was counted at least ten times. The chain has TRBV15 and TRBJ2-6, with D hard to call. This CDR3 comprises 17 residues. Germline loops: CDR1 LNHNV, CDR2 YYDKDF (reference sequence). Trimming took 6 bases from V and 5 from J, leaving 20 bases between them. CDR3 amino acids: CATSPPAESWRANVLTF. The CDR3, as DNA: TGTGCCACCAGTCCCCCTGCGGAGTCCTGGCGGGCCAACGTCCTGACTTTC.

The CDR3 bases are TGTGCCAGCAGCCGCCCTCCGGGACAGTACAATGAGCAGTTCTTC. It translates to CASSRPPGQYNEQFF. This chain connects TRBV5-6 to TRBJ2-1; 7 nucleotides line up with TRBD1. This CDR3 spans 15 amino acids. Trimming removed 4 bases from V and 4 bases from J; junction bases left unmatched: 8. Looked up from germline, CDR1 is SGHDT and CDR2 is YYEEEE.

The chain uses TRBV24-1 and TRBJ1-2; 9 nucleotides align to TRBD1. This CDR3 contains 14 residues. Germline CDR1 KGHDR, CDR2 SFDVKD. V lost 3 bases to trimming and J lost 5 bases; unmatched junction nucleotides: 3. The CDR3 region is CATSDPGTGYGYTF. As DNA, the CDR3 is TGTGCCACCAGTGATCCAGGGACAGGGTATGGCTACACCTTC.

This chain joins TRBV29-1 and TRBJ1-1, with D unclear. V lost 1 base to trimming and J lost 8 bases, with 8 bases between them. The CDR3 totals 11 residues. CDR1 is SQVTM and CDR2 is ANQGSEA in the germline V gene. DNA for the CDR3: TGCAGCGTTGAAGGGCTCGGGGAAGCTTTCTTT. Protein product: CSVEGLGEAFF.